Listed below are T cell receptor beta chains from one sample, sequenced in a study of neurological immune-mediated disorders. TCRdb reprocessed the 5' RACE reads with MiXCR, giving one entry per CDR3 protein. Among approximately 40,000 distinct CDR3 sequences listed, roughly 4.8% were seen once. Sequenced: CD4+ T cells from blood. The source of these receptors is a man aged 18 to 29 in good health. The CDR3 runs from the conserved cysteine through the conserved F or W. Each record gives: D gene, J gene, V gene, clone size, CDR3 protein, CDR3 DNA. D genes are given only for firm matches. Size tells how often a clone was seen (once, few, many) or the class of an expanded clone, and some rows leave it out.

TRBD1,TRBJ1-2,TRBV7-9,many,CASRSSGQGHYGYTF,TGTGCCAGCAGGTCTTCGGGACAGGGACACTATGGCTACACCTTC
.,TRBJ2-1,TRBV6-2/TRBV6-3,many,CASRSPQGLNEQFF,TGTGCCAGCAGATCCCCACAGGGCCTCAATGAGCAGTTCTTC
.,TRBJ1-4,TRBV12-3/TRBV12-4,many,CASSFGAEKLFF,TGTGCCAGCAGTTTTGGGGCTGAAAAACTGTTTTTT
.,TRBJ2-1,TRBV11-3,many,CASSYGLVNEQFF,TGTGCCAGCAGCTACGGCCTCGTCAATGAGCAGTTCTTC
.,TRBJ2-1,TRBV7-6,many,CASSFWSGRHNEQFF,TGTGCCAGCAGCTTCTGGTCAGGCCGCCACAATGAGCAGTTCTTC
.,TRBJ1-5,TRBV20-1,many,CSARNGNQPQHF,TGCAGTGCTAGGAACGGCAATCAGCCCCAGCATTTT
.,TRBJ2-1,TRBV5-6,many,CASSLGLRNEQFF,TGTGCCAGCAGCTTGGGACTGCGGAATGAGCAGTTCTTC
.,TRBJ2-7,TRBV20-1,many,CSAGNPSSYEQYF,TGCAGTGCCGGAAACCCGAGCTCCTACGAGCAGTACTTC
.,TRBJ2-3,TRBV27,many,CASSSRTDTQYF,TGTGCCAGCAGTTCGCGCACAGATACGCAGTATTTT
.,TRBJ2-3,TRBV5-1,many,CASSPGGSSTDTQYF,TGCGCCAGCAGCCCGGGCGGGTCTAGCACAGATACGCAGTATTTT
.,TRBJ1-2,TRBV20-1,many,CSASRLQRAGGYTF,TGCAGTGCTAGTCGGTTACAGCGGGCGGGTGGCTACACCTTC
.,TRBJ2-2,TRBV11-2,many,CASSPWSESGELFF,TGTGCCAGCAGCCCCTGGTCCGAGAGCGGGGAGCTGTTTTTT
.,TRBJ1-2,TRBV6-1,many,CASSEGDYGYTF,TGTGCCAGCAGTGAGGGAGACTATGGCTACACCTTC
TRBD2,TRBJ2-7,TRBV29-1,many,CSAKVGLAEYEQYF,TGCAGCGCTAAAGTGGGACTAGCGGAATACGAGCAGTACTTC
.,TRBJ1-5,TRBV20-1,many,CSARTSGNQPQHF,TGCAGTGCTAGGACAAGCGGCAATCAGCCCCAGCATTTT
.,TRBJ2-3,TRBV7-2,many,CASTGTPNTDTQYF,TGTGCCAGCACGGGCACTCCAAACACAGATACGCAGTATTTT
.,TRBJ1-1,TRBV20-1,many,CSATVDSSNTEAFF,TGCAGTGCTACTGTCGACAGCTCGAACACTGAAGCTTTCTTT
.,TRBJ1-6,TRBV6-2/TRBV6-3,many,CASSYSRDPLYNSPLHF,TGTGCCAGCAGTTACTCGAGGGACCCGTTATATAATTCACCCCTCCACTTT
.,TRBJ2-5,TRBV5-1,many,CASSLGIGGETQYF,TGCGCCAGCAGCTTGGGAATCGGGGGTGAGACCCAGTACTTC
.,TRBJ2-5,TRBV21-1,many,CASSNCSGRETQYF,TGTGCCAGCAGCAATTGTTCAGGGAGGGAGACCCAGTACTTC
TRBD1,TRBJ2-1,TRBV6-1,.,CAISRTGGRNEQFF,TGCGCCATCAGTAGGACAGGGGGCCGCAATGAGCAGTTCTTC
.,TRBJ1-1,TRBV20-1,medium-sized,CSARTPGGTTSAGEAFF,TGCAGTGCTAGGACACCCGGCGGGACAACAAGCGCCGGTGAAGCTTTCTTT
.,TRBJ2-7,TRBV12-3/TRBV12-4,many,CASSSWGGDEQYF,TGTGCCAGCAGCTCTTGGGGGGGCGACGAGCAGTACTTC
.,TRBJ1-1,TRBV20-1,many,CSAASGTEAFF,TGCAGTGCCGCCAGTGGAACTGAAGCTTTCTTT
.,TRBJ2-1,TRBV12-5,many,CASGPGRGAVDEYNEQFF,TGTGCTAGTGGCCCCGGTAGGGGGGCGGTGGACGAGTACAATGAGCAGTTCTTC
.,TRBJ2-7,TRBV15,many,CATSSDDFGLAYEQYF,TGTGCCACCAGCAGTGACGACTTCGGACTTGCCTACGAGCAGTACTTC
TRBD1,TRBJ2-7,TRBV5-1,many,CASSLGDRAYEQYF,TGCGCCAGCAGCTTGGGGGACAGAGCCTACGAGCAGTACTTC
.,TRBJ1-2,TRBV7-2,many,CASSLESHRPNYGYTF,TGTGCCAGCAGCTTAGAGTCCCACAGACCTAACTATGGCTACACCTTC
.,TRBJ1-2,TRBV29-1,many,CSVDGAGWSYGYTF,TGCAGCGTTGATGGTGCAGGGTGGTCCTATGGCTACACCTTC
.,TRBJ1-4,TRBV20-1,many,CSARAGAEEKLFF,TGCAGTGCTAGAGCGGGGGCGGAGGAAAAACTGTTTTTT
.,TRBJ2-1,TRBV7-2,many,CASSLETRTEQFF,TGTGCCAGCAGCTTAGAGACCCGGACGGAGCAGTTCTTC
.,TRBJ1-2,TRBV11-2,many,CASSLAGGYGYTF,TGTGCCAGCAGCTTAGCGGGGGGCTATGGCTACACCTTC
TRBD2,TRBJ2-5,TRBV20-1,many,CSARGLAGNAQETQYF,TGCAGTGCTAGAGGACTAGCGGGGAACGCGCAAGAGACCCAGTACTTC
TRBD1,TRBJ2-7,TRBV18,many,CASSLWDRVKYF,TGTGCCAGCTCACTATGGGACAGGGTAAAGTACTTC
.,TRBJ2-1,TRBV3-1,.,CASSPLVGENNEQFF,TGTGCCAGCAGCCCGTTGGTAGGGGAGAACAATGAGCAGTTCTTC
TRBD1,TRBJ2-1,TRBV29-1,many,CSGGGTGYNEQFF,TGCAGCGGGGGGGGGACAGGGTACAATGAGCAGTTCTTC
.,TRBJ1-1,TRBV18,.,CASSEMVGTEAFF,TGTGCCAGCTCGGAAATGGTGGGCACTGAAGCTTTCTTT
.,TRBJ1-2,TRBV6-6,many,CASTPGLNYGYTF,TGTGCCAGCACCCCTGGGCTGAACTATGGCTACACCTTC
.,TRBJ1-4,TRBV12-3/TRBV12-4,.,CVSSQTQGANEKLFF,TGTGTCAGCAGCCAAACCCAGGGCGCCAATGAAAAACTGTTTTTT
.,TRBJ2-3,TRBV5-5,many,CASSLKILVLAPSDTQYF,TGTGCCAGCAGCTTGAAAATCTTGGTACTAGCACCCTCAGATACGCAGTATTTT
.,TRBJ2-2,TRBV12-3/TRBV12-4,many,CASSLDSPNTGELFF,TGTGCCAGCAGTCTAGACAGTCCGAACACCGGGGAGCTGTTTTTT
.,TRBJ2-3,TRBV27,many,CASSLWVTRGRTDTQYF,TGTGCCAGCAGTTTATGGGTCACGAGAGGTAGGACAGATACGCAGTATTTT
TRBD2,TRBJ2-3,TRBV20-1,many,CSAKEASGVDTQYF,TGCAGTGCAAAAGAGGCTAGCGGGGTAGATACGCAGTATTTT
TRBD1,TRBJ1-5,TRBV7-2,many,CASSYSTGSQPQHF,TGTGCCAGCAGCTATTCGACAGGGTCTCAGCCCCAGCATTTT
TRBD1,TRBJ1-1,TRBV18,many,CASSPPQGATEAFF,TGTGCCAGCTCACCACCTCAGGGGGCCACTGAAGCTTTCTTT
.,TRBJ2-3,TRBV4-1,.,CASSQEEWSTDTQYF,TGCGCCAGCAGCCAAGAAGAGTGGAGCACAGATACGCAGTATTTT
.,TRBJ2-3,TRBV24-1,many,CATSDAQPHTDTQYF,TGTGCCACCAGTGATGCCCAACCACACACAGATACGCAGTATTTT
.,TRBJ2-6,TRBV7-2,many,CASSITSGANVLTF,TGTGCCAGCAGCATAACCTCTGGGGCCAACGTCCTGACTTTC
.,TRBJ1-1,TRBV20-1,many,CSPSQGNTEAFF,TGCAGCCCATCTCAGGGGAACACTGAAGCTTTCTTT
.,TRBJ2-7,TRBV20-1,many,CSAPKKGGEQYF,TGCAGTGCCCCGAAAAAGGGGGGCGAGCAGTACTTC